This T cell receptor (beta chain) was sequenced in a study of human T cells and chemical hapten exposure. Study observations and caveats: Sensitizing to DPC left TCRs with a frequency above 1 in 1000 unaltered.

Germline assignment: CDR1 MDHEN and CDR2 SYDVKM. V gave up 6 bases and J gave up 1 base, with 9 bases separating them. The CDR3 extends over 13 amino acids. As concerns this clonotype: Its antigen is unknown.

The time point denotes: patch test 2, 6 weeks after DPC sensitization. Treatment described: therapeutic diphenylcyclopropenone sensitization with weekly scalp DPC. Every donor had alopecia and was 18 to 70 years old; all were suitable for DPC. Whole blood that had not been fractionated was the source of extracted total RNA. Individual cDNA molecules (in the library) carried attached unique molecular identifiers. TCRdb used MiXCR to reprocess the RACE reads, holding one entry per CDR3 protein. The table records about 85,000 distinct CDR3 sequences, 11% of them present only once. The TCR originated in a man younger than 30 with alopecia areata. Some clones in this sample may be carry-over from other donors' samples. The chain joins TRBV28 to TRBJ1-1, with no clear D. The sample was whole blood, taken in connection with sensitization to the hapten diphenylcyclopropenone (DPC). The CDR3 protein is CASSKDGNTEAFF. DNA of the CDR3: TGTGCCAGCAGCAAGGACGGGAACACTGAAGCTTTCTTT.